One and the same sample provided the 17 T cell receptor beta chains below, sequenced in a study of cytomegalovirus exposure and HLA in healthy donors. Vbeta (60) and Jbeta (13) primers were used in the PCR. The data were produced by immunoSEQ multiplex PCR, yet TCRdb's version contains in-frame clones alone and is incomplete. The sample lists about 110,000 clones; roughly 83% were seen once. The specimen sequenced was PBMCs. The origin of the receptors is a woman aged 18-30 years in good health and CMV-seropositive.

This chain uses TRBV10-3 with TRBJ2-6; 7 bases match TRBD1. From germline, CDR1 is ENHRY and CDR2 SYGVKD. The CDR3 extends over 17 amino acids. The ends lost 4 bases at V and 5 bases at J; junction bases unmatched: 11. CDR3 nucleotides: TGTGCCATCAGTGTTTCCCGGACAGGCGGGCGGGCCAACGTCCTGACTTTC. As protein: CAISVSRTGGRANVLTF.

The chain has TRBV5-1 and TRBJ1-2; TRBD1 might be the D (5 bases). With 3 bases removed from V and 4 bases from J, the gap between germline ends came to 10 bases. From germline, CDR1 is SGHRS and CDR2 YFSETQ. This CDR3 is 13 amino acids long. In DNA form, the CDR3 reads TGCGCCAGCAGCTCCCGACAGAGCTATGGCTACACCTTC. Translating gives CASSSRQSYGYTF.

The gene calls are TRBV6-6 and TRBJ2-3; possible D gene TRBD1, 6 bases. Trimming cost V 0 bases and J 8 bases, with 12 bases left between them. The CDR3 contains 14 residues. Germline V gene lookup returns CDR1 MNHNY and CDR2 SVGAGI (reference sequence). CDR3 region: CASSYSHGTLTQYF. The CDR3 DNA follows: TGTGCCAGCAGTTACTCACACGGGACACTTACGCAGTATTTT.

V usage is TRBV11-3 and J usage is TRBJ2-5; TRBD1 matches 9 bases. Germline V gene data show CDR1 as SGHNT and CDR2 as YENEEA. The V gene end was trimmed by 4 bases and the J gene end by 2 bases; junction bases not matched to a gene: 2. CDR3 length equals 14 residues. As DNA, the CDR3 is TGTGCCAGCAGCTCGACAGGGGGGCAAGAGACCCAGTACTTC. Its translation: CASSSTGGQETQYF.

This clone was seen a handful of times. V and J are TRBV5-4 and TRBJ2-7, with 7 bases lining up with TRBD2. The CDR3 totals 12 residues. V gave up 3 bases and J gave up 4 bases; unmatched junction bases: 1. Germline CDR1 is SGHNT and CDR2 is YYREEE (reference sequence). The CDR3 sequence: CASSWGGYEQYF. For the CDR3, the DNA is TGTGCCAGCAGCTGGGGGGGGTACGAGCAGTACTTC.

Comment on this clone: At one end, the junction sequence differs from germline, possibly due to a read error. The rearrangement uses TRBV7-7 and TRBJ1-1, with D hard to call. The CDR3 consists of 10 residues. Germline assignment: CDR1 SSHAT and CDR2 FNYEAQ (reference sequence). This CDR3 is CASRRTEAFF. The CDR3 DNA reads TGTGCTAGCAGGAGGACTGAAGCTTTCTTT.

V and J are TRBV5-6 and TRBJ2-7; a possible D gene is TRBD2 (6 bases). Germline values: CDR1 SGHDT, CDR2 YYEEEE. Trimming removed 4 bases at V and 1 base at J, with 15 bases between. The CDR3 runs to 15 residues. The CDR3 bases are TGTGCCAGCAGCCCCCGGGACTCTAGTTCCTACGAGCAGTACTTC. Translating it yields CASSPRDSSSYEQYF.

V gene TRBV28 combines with J gene TRBJ1-1; TRBD1 matches at 9 bases. The germline gives CDR1 MDHEN, CDR2 SYDVKM. V shed 8 bases and J 1 base; nucleotides not matched to a gene: 5. The CDR3 consists of 14 residues. CDR3 sequence (DNA): TGTGCCAGCCTTGGGACAGGGAAGAACACTGAAGCTTTCTTT. It encodes CASLGTGKNTEAFF.

This clone was seen only once. The chain combines TRBV5-4 with TRBJ1-2; D may be TRBD1 (6 bases). Germline assignment: CDR1 SGHNT and CDR2 YYREEE (reference sequence). CDR3 length: 15 amino acids. V lost 2 bases, J lost 0 bases, and 11 bases lay in between. The CDR3 bases are TGTGCCAGCAGCTTCCAAGGGGGAGCTAACTATGGCTACACCTTC. It translates to CASSFQGGANYGYTF.

The rearrangement uses TRBV4-1 and TRBJ2-1; 7 nucleotides match TRBD2. Trimming took 1 base from V and 8 from J; bases not matched to a gene: 8. This CDR3 is 15 amino acids long. CDR1 and CDR2 (germline): MGHRA, YSYEKL. DNA of the CDR3: TGCGCCAGCAGCCAAGTCTATAGCGGGCGGTATGAGCAGTTCTTC. It specifies CASSQVYSGRYEQFF.

This clone is a singleton in its sample. Here the CDR3 reads CASSPRNSVWENIQYF. CDR3 sequence (DNA): TGTGCCAGTAGTCCCCGGAACTCGGTATGGGAGAACATTCAGTACTTC. The rearrangement links TRBV19 to TRBJ2-4; the D gene is possibly TRBD2 (5 bases). Germline loops: CDR1 LNHDA, CDR2 SQIVND (reference sequence). The CDR3 sequence is 16 residues long. Trimming left V 5 bases short and J 7 bases short, with 21 bases between.

V is TRBV19 and J is TRBJ1-3; a weak D match, TRBD1 (6 bases). The V gene lost 2 bases and the J gene lost 4 bases, with 12 bases spanning the gap. CDR1 is LNHDA and CDR2 is SQIVND in the germline V gene (reference sequence). The CDR3 spans 15 residues. CDR3 sequence (DNA): TGTGCCAGTAGTATACAGGGGATACCCGGAAACACCATATATTTT. Its translation: CASSIQGIPGNTIYF.

The rearrangement joins TRBV27 to TRBJ2-5, with 12 bases matching TRBD1. The CDR3 totals 15 residues. With 5 bases clipped from V and 3 bases from J, the junction kept 4 bases outside the gene matches. The germline gives CDR1 MNHEY, CDR2 SMNVEV (reference sequence). The DNA for the CDR3 is TGTGCCAGCAGTCCAGGGACAGGGGGCGAAGAGACCCAGTACTTC. The encoded protein is CASSPGTGGEETQYF.

V usage is TRBV5-1 and J usage is TRBJ2-5; 10 bases are a match to TRBD1. This CDR3 has 16 amino acids. Trimming removed 4 bases from V and 2 bases from J; junction bases left unmatched: 8. Germline CDR1 and CDR2: SGHRS and YFSETQ. The CDR3 loop reads CASSPGTGDGQETQYF. For the CDR3, the DNA is TGCGCCAGCAGCCCGGGGACAGGGGACGGGCAAGAGACCCAGTACTTC.

The chain employs TRBV6-5 and TRBJ2-1; D is possibly TRBD2 (6 bases). Trimming took off 4 bases at V and 4 bases at J, with 8 bases between the two ends. The germline V gene has CDR1 MNHEY and CDR2 SVGAGI. The length of the CDR3 is 13 residues. The CDR3 DNA sequence: TGTGCCAGCAGTTCGGGACTTTACAATGAGCAGTTCTTC. This codes for CASSSGLYNEQFF.

The chain links TRBV28 to TRBJ2-1; D gene uncertain. The germline V gene has CDR1 MDHEN and CDR2 SYDVKM. V was cut by 2 bases and J by 8 bases, with 7 bases left in between. The CDR3 sequence is 12 residues long. The CDR3 region is CASSLRLDEQFF. DNA for the CDR3: TGTGCCAGCAGTTTAAGGCTAGATGAGCAGTTCTTC.

The chain couples TRBV7-9 to TRBJ2-1; 14 nucleotides align to TRBD2. With V trimmed by 5 bases and J by 0 bases, 9 bases remained unmatched. The CDR3 totals 19 residues. Germline CDR1 and CDR2: SEHNR and FQNEAQ (reference sequence). The CDR3 sequence is CASSARGLAGALSYNEQFF. In DNA, the CDR3 is TGTGCCAGCAGCGCACGGGGACTAGCGGGAGCCCTCTCCTACAATGAGCAGTTCTTC.